Listed below are T cell receptor beta chains from one sample, sequenced in a study of metastatic and nonmetastatic thyroid tumors. TCRdb reanalyzed the PCR reads via MiXCR. Among more than 20,000 clones listed, roughly a quarter were seen once. Specimen: tumor tissue. The source is a male donor with papillary thyroid cancer or a benign thyroid nodule (not recorded which). Some clones in this sample may be carry-over from other donors' samples. CDR3s include the opening cysteine and the closing phenylalanine or tryptophan. D genes are given only for firm matches. Clone size is not always given. Where it is, it says once, few, many or a class for expanded clones.

D: TRBD1; J: TRBJ2-7; V: TRBV4-3; size: once; CDR3: CASSRRQGTEQYF; DNA: TGCGCCAGCAGCCGCCGACAGGGAACCGAGCAGTACTTC
D: NA; J: TRBJ2-1; V: TRBV6-6; size: NA; CDR3: CASSYAYRGGNEQFF; DNA: TGTGCCAGCAGTTACGCATACAGGGGGGGCAATGAGCAGTTCTTC
D: NA; J: TRBJ1-3; V: TRBV4-3; size: many; CDR3: CASSLTRNTIYF; DNA: TGCGCCAGCAGCCTTACGCGAAACACCATATATTTT
D: NA; J: TRBJ2-7; V: TRBV6-5; size: medium-sized; CDR3: CASSYDGQNYEQYF; DNA: TGTGCCAGCAGTTACGATGGACAGAACTACGAGCAGTACTTC
D: NA; J: TRBJ1-3; V: TRBV4-2; size: NA; CDR3: CASSLRRRQQSINPGNTIYF; DNA: TGTGCCAGCAGCCTGCGCAGAAGACAGCAGAGTATTAATCCTGGAAACACCATATATTTT
D: NA; J: TRBJ1-5; V: TRBV19; size: many; CDR3: CASSIEANQPQHF; DNA: TGTGCCAGTAGTATCGAGGCGAATCAGCCCCAGCATTTT
D: TRBD2; J: TRBJ2-1; V: TRBV4-1; size: many; CDR3: CASRLGGDEYNEQFF; DNA: TGCGCCAGCCGTCTCGGGGGGGACGAATACAATGAGCAGTTCTTC
D: NA; J: TRBJ2-7; V: TRBV18; size: many; CDR3: CASSPPGPTSTYEQYF; DNA: TGTGCCAGCTCACCCCCCGGGCCCACCTCTACCTACGAGCAGTACTTC
D: NA; J: TRBJ2-1; V: TRBV7-8; size: many; CDR3: CASSLSRVINEQFF; DNA: TGTGCCAGCAGCTTATCCAGGGTCATCAATGAGCAGTTCTTC
D: NA; J: TRBJ1-2; V: TRBV27; size: NA; CDR3: CASITHGRGGYTF; DNA: TGTGCCAGCATTACCCACGGTAGGGGTGGCTACACCTTC
D: NA; J: TRBJ1-2; V: TRBV11-1; size: many; CDR3: CASSLRRADYGYTF; DNA: TGTGCCAGCAGCTTACGCAGGGCGGACTATGGCTACACCTTC
D: TRBD2; J: TRBJ2-7; V: TRBV7-8; size: many; CDR3: CASSRGRTSDEQYF; DNA: TGTGCCAGCAGTCGGGGGAGGACTAGCGACGAGCAGTACTTC
D: TRBD2; J: TRBJ2-1; V: TRBV7-8; size: many; CDR3: CASSLVLAGGYNEQFF; DNA: TGTGCCAGCAGCTTAGTACTAGCGGGAGGGTACAATGAGCAGTTCTTC
D: NA; J: TRBJ2-1; V: TRBV19; size: many; CDR3: CASSISVSSYNEQFF; DNA: TGTGCCAGTAGTATTTCGGTAAGCTCCTACAATGAGCAGTTCTTC
D: TRBD1; J: TRBJ2-3; V: TRBV11-1; size: NA; CDR3: CASRPGQAFTETQCF; DNA: TGTGCCAGCAGACCGGGACAGGCCTTCACAGAGACGCAGTGTTTT
D: TRBD1; J: TRBJ2-7; V: TRBV6-1; size: many; CDR3: CASSEGGTGAYEQYF; DNA: TGTGCCAGCAGTGAAGGCGGGACAGGGGCTTACGAGCAGTACTTC
D: TRBD2; J: TRBJ2-3; V: TRBV20-1; size: many; CDR3: CSARTGTSGTDTQYF; DNA: TGCAGTGCTAGAACCGGGACTAGCGGCACAGATACGCAGTATTTT
D: NA; J: TRBJ1-1; V: TRBV10-3; size: many; CDR3: CAISGTGRAEAFF; DNA: TGTGCCATCAGTGGCACAGGGCGAGCTGAAGCTTTCTTT
D: TRBD1; J: TRBJ1-6; V: TRBV5-4; size: many; CDR3: CASSADRGNSPLHF; DNA: TGTGCCAGCAGCGCGGACAGGGGAAATTCACCCCTCCACTTT
D: NA; J: TRBJ2-1; V: TRBV20-1; size: many; CDR3: CSARDAGGRESYNEQFF; DNA: TGCAGTGCTAGAGATGCCGGGGGGCGGGAATCCTACAATGAGCAGTTCTTC
D: NA; J: TRBJ2-1; V: TRBV28; size: many; CDR3: CATEKRNYNEQFF; DNA: TGTGCCACCGAAAAAAGGAACTACAATGAGCAGTTCTTC
D: TRBD1; J: TRBJ2-7; V: TRBV7-8; size: once; CDR3: CASSARDSSSYEQYF; DNA: TGTGCCAGCAGCGCCCGGGACAGTAGCTCCTACGAGCAGTACTTC
D: TRBD1; J: TRBJ2-1; V: TRBV24-1; size: many; CDR3: CATSPISGQENNEQFF; DNA: TGTGCCACCAGTCCAATTTCGGGACAGGAGAACAATGAGCAGTTCTTC
D: NA; J: TRBJ2-7; V: TRBV7-8; size: few; CDR3: CASSPHGQWAYEQYF; DNA: TGTGCCAGCAGCCCTCACGGACAGTGGGCTTACGAGCAGTACTTC
D: TRBD2; J: TRBJ2-7; V: TRBV4-3; size: many; CDR3: CASSQSLAGVTYEQYF; DNA: TGCGCCAGCAGCCAGTCTCTAGCGGGAGTTACCTACGAGCAGTACTTC
D: TRBD1; J: TRBJ2-7; V: TRBV18; size: medium-sized; CDR3: CASSPAGTDSYEQYF; DNA: TGTGCCAGCTCACCGGCCGGGACAGACTCCTACGAGCAGTACTTC
D: NA; J: TRBJ1-3; V: TRBV5-1; size: many; CDR3: CASSSQTSGNTIYF; DNA: TGCGCCAGCAGCTCTCAGACCAGTGGAAACACCATATATTTT
D: NA; J: TRBJ1-2; V: TRBV20-1; size: NA; CDR3: CSARGVLVSGLRNYVYTF; DNA: TGCAGTGCTAGGGGGGTGTTGGTGAGCGGACTAAGGAACTATGTCTACACCTTC
D: TRBD2; J: TRBJ2-7; V: TRBV20-1; size: NA; CDR3: CSAPLLAGVGEQYF; DNA: TGCAGTGCTCCCTTGCTAGCGGGAGTCGGGGAGCAGTACTTC
D: NA; J: TRBJ1-2; V: TRBV7-2; size: many; CDR3: CASSRTHAASYGYTF; DNA: TGTGCCAGCAGCCGTACCCACGCCGCCTCCTATGGCTACACCTTC
D: NA; J: TRBJ2-7; V: TRBV5-1; size: NA; CDR3: CASSLSPGEIGEQYF; DNA: TGCGCCAGCAGCTTGTCTCCGGGGGAAATCGGCGAGCAGTACTTC
D: TRBD2; J: TRBJ2-1; V: TRBV28; size: NA; CDR3: CASSLSGGPTSNEQSF; DNA: TGTGCCAGTAGTTTAAGCGGGGGCCCTACCTCCAATGAGCAGTCCTTC
D: NA; J: TRBJ2-7; V: TRBV28; size: many; CDR3: CASSFALYEQYF; DNA: TGTGCCAGCAGTTTCGCCCTCTACGAGCAGTACTTC
D: TRBD2; J: TRBJ2-1; V: TRBV6-2/TRBV6-3; size: NA; CDR3: CASKFGARLAGGNEQFF; DNA: TGTGCCAGCAAGTTCGGGGCGCGACTAGCGGGGGGCAATGAGCAGTTCTTC
D: NA; J: TRBJ1-5; V: TRBV30; size: many; CDR3: CAWSARTTQPQHF; DNA: TGTGCCTGGAGTGCCCGGACAACTCAGCCCCAGCATTTT
D: TRBD1; J: TRBJ2-3; V: TRBV6-1; size: many; CDR3: CASSTGQGSPDTQYF; DNA: TGTGCCAGCAGTACGGGACAGGGTTCCCCAGATACGCAGTATTTT
D: NA; J: TRBJ1-1; V: TRBV11-2; size: NA; CDR3: CASSLDQGNTEAFF; DNA: TGTGCCAGCAGCTTAGATCAGGGGAATACTGAAGCTTTCTTT
D: NA; J: TRBJ2-2; V: TRBV11-1; size: many; CDR3: CASSFGGQANTGELFF; DNA: TGTGCCAGCAGCTTTGGAGGACAAGCCAACACCGGGGAGCTGTTTTTT
D: NA; J: TRBJ2-1; V: TRBV20-1; size: many; CDR3: CSAPRVGLFYNEQFF; DNA: TGCAGTGCACCCCGAGTAGGGTTATTTTACAATGAGCAGTTCTTC
D: NA; J: TRBJ2-3; V: TRBV12-3/TRBV12-4; size: many; CDR3: CASSLPSPPFTDTQYF; DNA: TGTGCCAGCAGTTTGCCTAGCCCCCCTTTCACAGATACGCAGTATTTT
D: NA; J: TRBJ1-1; V: TRBV11-2; size: NA; CDR3: CASIQHGARGGTEAFF; DNA: TGTGCCAGCATCCAACATGGGGCGCGTGGTGGGACTGAAGCTTTCTTT
D: NA; J: TRBJ2-7; V: TRBV15; size: many; CDR3: CATGQGQRDYEQYF; DNA: TGTGCCACCGGTCAAGGACAGAGGGACTACGAGCAGTACTTC
D: NA; J: TRBJ2-7; V: TRBV18; size: many; CDR3: CASSPLLQGSYEQYF; DNA: TGTGCCAGCTCACCACTGTTACAGGGTTCCTACGAGCAGTACTTC
D: NA; J: TRBJ2-5; V: TRBV7-9; size: NA; CDR3: CASSLDGNRGWTQYF; DNA: TGTGCCAGCAGCTTGGACGGTAATCGTGGGTGGACCCAGTACTTC
D: TRBD2; J: TRBJ2-1; V: TRBV10-1; size: many; CDR3: CASSEYGRVLAGGLYNEQFF; DNA: TGCGCCAGCAGTGAGTACGGGAGGGTCCTAGCGGGAGGCCTCTACAATGAGCAGTTCTTC
D: TRBD1; J: TRBJ2-2; V: TRBV5-1; size: NA; CDR3: CASGRTGFDGELFF; DNA: TGCGCCAGCGGTCGGACAGGGTTCGACGGGGAGCTGTTTTTT
D: NA; J: TRBJ1-1; V: TRBV10-2; size: many; CDR3: CASGGAIKNTEAFF; DNA: TGCGCCAGCGGGGGCGCGATCAAGAACACTGAAGCTTTCTTT
D: NA; J: TRBJ2-3; V: TRBV7-2; size: many; CDR3: CASSPTTSTDTQYF; DNA: TGTGCCAGCAGCCCCACAACTAGCACAGATACGCAGTATTTT
D: TRBD2; J: TRBJ2-1; V: TRBV5-1; size: many; CDR3: CASSFLAGAANEQFF; DNA: TGCGCCAGCAGCTTCTTAGCGGGAGCGGCCAATGAGCAGTTCTTC
D: NA; J: TRBJ1-5; V: TRBV20-1; size: NA; CDR3: CSAAQEYSYQPQHF; DNA: TGCAGTGCAGCTCAGGAGTATAGCTATCAGCCCCAGCATTTT
D: NA; J: TRBJ2-7; V: TRBV28; size: many; CDR3: CASSSPGSGYEQYF; DNA: TGTGCCAGCAGTTCTCCAGGGTCCGGCTACGAGCAGTACTTC
D: NA; J: TRBJ2-1; V: TRBV4-1; size: NA; CDR3: CASSQPPAGTPGPRSYNEQFF; DNA: TGCGCCAGCAGCCAACCGCCGGCCGGGACTCCCGGACCCCGCTCCTACAATGAGCAGTTCTTC
D: NA; J: TRBJ1-5; V: TRBV6-2/TRBV6-3; size: medium-sized; CDR3: CASSYGGLQPQHF; DNA: TGTGCCAGCAGTTACGGGGGGCTACAGCCCCAGCATTTT
D: TRBD2; J: TRBJ2-4; V: TRBV12-3/TRBV12-4; size: NA; CDR3: CASSSGTSGRGDIQYF; DNA: TGTGCCAGCAGTTCCGGGACTAGCGGGAGGGGAGACATTCAGTACTTC
D: NA; J: TRBJ2-3; V: TRBV7-2; size: many; CDR3: CASSSDYLRTDTQYF; DNA: TGTGCCAGCAGCTCGGACTACCTTCGCACAGATACGCAGTATTTT
D: NA; J: TRBJ2-5; V: TRBV30; size: many; CDR3: CAWSGIGAGDNQETQYF; DNA: TGTGCCTGGAGTGGGATAGGGGCAGGGGACAACCAAGAGACCCAGTACTTC
D: NA; J: TRBJ2-7; V: TRBV2; size: few; CDR3: CASSEDRLRYEQYF; DNA: TGTGCCAGCAGCGAAGACAGACTACGATACGAGCAGTACTTC
D: TRBD2; J: TRBJ2-3; V: TRBV10-3; size: NA; CDR3: CDISVAGGGADTQYF; DNA: TGTGACATCAGTGTTGCGGGAGGGGGGGCAGATACGCAGTATTTT
D: NA; J: TRBJ1-2; V: TRBV12-3/TRBV12-4; size: many; CDR3: CASSPDIWGDYGYTF; DNA: TGTGCCAGCAGTCCTGATATTTGGGGAGACTATGGCTACACCTTC